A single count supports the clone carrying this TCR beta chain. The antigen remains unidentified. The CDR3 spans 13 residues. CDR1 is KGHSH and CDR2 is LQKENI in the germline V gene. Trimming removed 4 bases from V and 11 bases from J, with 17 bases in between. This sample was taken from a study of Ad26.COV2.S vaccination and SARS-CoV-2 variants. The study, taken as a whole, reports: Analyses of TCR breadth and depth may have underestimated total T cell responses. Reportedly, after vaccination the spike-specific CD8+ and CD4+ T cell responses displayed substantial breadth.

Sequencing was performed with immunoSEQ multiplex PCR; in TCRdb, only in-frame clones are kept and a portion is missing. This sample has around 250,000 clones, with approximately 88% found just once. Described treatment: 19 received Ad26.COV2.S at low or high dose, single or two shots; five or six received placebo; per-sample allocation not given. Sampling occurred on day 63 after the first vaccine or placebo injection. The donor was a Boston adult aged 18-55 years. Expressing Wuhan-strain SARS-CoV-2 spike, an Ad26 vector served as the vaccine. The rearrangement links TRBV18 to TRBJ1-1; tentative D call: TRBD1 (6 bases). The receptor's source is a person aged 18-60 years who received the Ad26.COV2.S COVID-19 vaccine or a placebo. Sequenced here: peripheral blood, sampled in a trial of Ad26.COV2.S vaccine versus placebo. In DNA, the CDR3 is TGTGCCAGCTCACAATTGGGCAGTCAGGGGGCTTTCTTT. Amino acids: CASSQLGSQGAFF.